Below are 24 T cell receptor beta chains sequenced from a single sample in a study of control samples from healthy donors and cancer patients. Sequencing used immunoSEQ multiplex PCR; TCRdb keeps in-frame clones, though not all of them. This table has tens of thousands of clones, about 82% appearing once. Sequencing was done on a sample of blood. Receptors were obtained from a man in his forties in good health.

The count of this clone is one. The V and J genes are TRBV5-1 and TRBJ2-2; a possible D gene is TRBD1 (5 bases). V lost 0 bases to trimming and J lost 5 bases, with 14 bases between them. The CDR3 runs 16 residues. Germline loops: CDR1 SGHRS, CDR2 YFSETQ. DNA for the CDR3: TGCGCCAGCAGCTTGGGTGGGGCGTCAAGGACCGGGGAGCTGTTTTTT. Residues: CASSLGGASRTGELFF. The entire variable domain, with the rest obtained from reference TRBV5-1 and TRBJ2-2, is as follows: KAGVTQTPRYLIKTRGQQVTLSCSPISGHRSVSWYQQTPGQGLQFLFEYFSETQRNKGNFPGRFSGRQFSNSRSEMNVSTLELGDSALYLCASSLGGASRTGELFFGEGSRLTVL.

This clone was counted only a few times. The chain recombines TRBV29-1 with TRBJ2-3; 11 positions agree with TRBD2. The V and J ends lost 6 bases and 0 bases, in that order; junction bases with no gene match: 8. Germline V gene sequence: CDR1 SQVTM, CDR2 ANQGSEA. CDR3 length: 16 residues. CDR3 in DNA: TGCAGCGTGGTTAGCGGGGGGGCAGGCAGCACAGATACGCAGTATTTT. This encodes CSVVSGGAGSTDTQYF.

The chain has TRBV28 and TRBJ1-2, with D tentatively TRBD1 (6 bases). This CDR3 comprises 13 residues. From germline, CDR1 is MDHEN and CDR2 SYDVKM. V shed 6 bases and J shed 8 bases, with 16 bases lying between them. In nucleotides, the CDR3 is TGTGCCAGCAGAACGACAGGCCCGAGGGGCTACACCTTC. Encoded protein: CASRTTGPRGYTF.

This clone is a singleton in its sample. This chain links TRBV6-5 with TRBJ2-7; TRBD2 agrees at 8 bases. Germline V gene data show CDR1 as MNHEY and CDR2 as SVGAGI. V lost 7 bases and J lost 2; bases outside the gene matches: 7. This CDR3 comprises 14 residues. This CDR3 is CASTHPGGAYEQYF. The CDR3 coding sequence is TGTGCCAGCACTCACCCCGGGGGGGCCTACGAGCAGTACTTC.

The chain is built from TRBV5-1 and TRBJ1-5, with 7 bases fitting TRBD1. CDR3 length: 16 amino acids. V lost 0 bases to trimming and J lost 1 base; unmatched junction nucleotides: 4. The germline V gene has CDR1 SGHRS and CDR2 YFSETQ. The CDR3 coding sequence is TGCGCCAGCAGCTTGGATCGCAGGGGGAGCAATCAGCCCCAGCATTTT. Translated: CASSLDRRGSNQPQHF.

CDR3 residues: CASSQDRTGGRETQYF. The CDR3 DNA sequence: TGCGCCAGCAGCCAAGACCGGACAGGGGGTCGGGAGACCCAGTACTTC. The rearrangement links TRBV4-3 to TRBJ2-5; 10 positions agree with TRBD1. CDR1 and CDR2 (germline): LGHNA, YSLEER. The V gene end was trimmed by 0 bases and the J gene end by 5 bases; junction bases not matched to a gene: 6. This CDR3 is 16 amino acids long.

This chain connects TRBV19 to TRBJ2-7, with a possible D match to TRBD2 (5 bases). The CDR3 has 14 residues. Trimming left V 3 bases short and J 3 bases short, with 12 bases between. Germline V CDR1 and CDR2: LNHDA, SQIVND (reference sequence). The CDR3 nucleotides are TGTGCCAGTAGTATGTCGGGGAATATCTACGAGCAGTACTTC. Protein sequence: CASSMSGNIYEQYF.

This chain links TRBV15 with TRBJ1-2, with D hard to call. With 5 bases removed from V and 11 bases from J, the gap between germline ends came to 12 bases. The CDR3 sequence is 11 residues long. Germline V gene lookup returns CDR1 LNHNV and CDR2 YYDKDF (reference sequence). CDR3 bases: TGTGCCACCAGCCGTGGACGGCTGTACACCTTC. Residues: CATSRGRLYTF. Looking up the rest from reference TRBV15 and TRBJ1-2 gives the full variable domain: DAMVIQNPRYQVTQFGKPVTLSCSQTLNHNVMYWYQQKSSQAPKLLFHYYDKDFNNEADTPDNFQSRRPNTSFCFLDIRSPGLGDTAMYLCATSRGRLYTFGSGTRLTVV.

The chain joins TRBV9 to TRBJ1-5; 7 bases map to TRBD1. The V gene's germline CDR1 is SGDLS and CDR2 YYNGEE. J lost 5 bases, V lost 6 bases, and 8 bases had no gene match. There are 14 residues in the CDR3. CDR3 sequence (DNA): TGTGCCAGCAACCAACAGGGGAGCGATCAGCCCCAGCATTTT. As protein: CASNQQGSDQPQHF.

The chain uses TRBV2 and TRBJ1-3; 12 bases align to TRBD1. CDR1 and CDR2 from the germline V gene are SNHLY and FYNNEI. The CDR3 consists of 16 residues. The V segment lost 5 bases and the J segment 4 bases; nucleotides outside the gene matches: 6. The CDR3 spells CASSFTGTGGGNTIYF. CDR3 bases: TGTGCCAGCAGTTTTACCGGGACAGGGGGCGGAAACACCATATATTTT.

The V call is TRBV10-3, the J call TRBJ1-4; the D is unclear. The V and J ends lost 3 bases and 0 bases respectively, with 8 bases between them. The CDR3 runs 15 residues. CDR1 and CDR2 from the germline V gene are ENHRY and SYGVKD. CDR3 amino acids: CAISDSGATNEKLFF. CDR3 nucleotide sequence: TGTGCCATCAGTGACTCAGGCGCAACTAATGAAAAACTGTTTTTT.

The V and J genes are TRBV28 and TRBJ1-3; D is ambiguous. CDR1 and CDR2 from the germline V gene are MDHEN and SYDVKM. The CDR3 consists of 12 residues. V dropped 6 bases and J dropped 4 bases, with 7 bases sitting between them. The CDR3 loop is CASRRAGNTIYF. The DNA for the CDR3 is TGTGCCAGCAGGAGGGCCGGAAACACCATATATTTT.

The rearrangement uses TRBV3-1 (or the pseudogene TRBV3-2) and TRBJ2-5; perhaps D is TRBD1 or TRBD2 (6 bases each). Trimming left V 3 bases short and J 2 bases short, with 16 bases between. Germline loops: CDR1 LGHDT, CDR2 YNNKEL (reference sequence). There are 16 residues in the CDR3. Here the CDR3 DNA reads TGTGCCAGCAGCCATGCCTCTGCGGGGACACAAGAGACCCAGTACTTC. This encodes CASSHASAGTQETQYF.

The chain is built from TRBV29-1 and TRBJ2-3; D possibly corresponds to TRBD2 (6 bases). Germline-derived CDR1 and CDR2 are SQVTM and ANQGSEA. The V end was cut by 4 bases, the J end by 5 bases, with 13 bases between. There are 13 residues in the CDR3. CDR3 nucleotides: TGCAGCGTTGTGACAGCCGGGAGAGATACGCAGTATTTT. It is translated as CSVVTAGRDTQYF.

The chain is built from TRBV5-5 and TRBJ1-5; D call uncertain. CDR3 length: 17 residues. Germline-derived CDR1 and CDR2 are SGHKS and YYEKEE (reference sequence). The ends were cut back, 8 bases at V and 10 bases at J, with 31 bases in the middle. The CDR3 DNA sequence: TGTGCCAGGGCTAAAGGTGGAACAGCCAGTAGGGTCCTACCCCAGCATTTT. Its translation: CARAKGGTASRVLPQHF.

J is TRBJ2-5 and V is TRBV7-9, with 7 bases matching TRBD1. This CDR3 region has 14 residues. Per germline, CDR1 SEHNR and CDR2 FQNEAQ (reference sequence). V lost 5 bases, J lost 1 base, and 4 bases stayed unmatched. CDR3 in DNA: TGTGCCAGCAGCAACGGACAGGCCCAAGAGACCCAGTACTTC. It encodes CASSNGQAQETQYF.

The chain carries TRBV6-4 and TRBJ2-6; weak D call: TRBD1 (5 bases). The CDR3 is made up of 15 amino acids. Germline V CDR1 and CDR2: MRHNA, SNTAGT. With 3 bases removed from V and 2 bases from J, the gap between germline ends came to 8 bases. The CDR3 region is CASSDFRAGANVLTF. The DNA for the CDR3 is TGTGCCAGCAGTGATTTCAGGGCTGGGGCCAACGTCCTGACTTTC.

J is TRBJ2-5 and V is TRBV30, with 7 bases that match TRBD2. The CDR3 length is 15 residues. V shed 3 bases, J shed 5 bases, and the junction held 12 bases outside the gene matches. Germline lookup yields CDR1 GTSNPN and CDR2 SVGIG (reference sequence). The CDR3 DNA sequence: TGTGCCTGGAGGATCACTAGCGCAGGTTGGGAGACCCAGTACTTC. Amino acid sequence: CAWRITSAGWETQYF.

This clone was recorded a few times. The rearrangement joins TRBV6-2 or TRBV6-3 to TRBJ1-2, with D unclear. The CDR3 has 13 amino acids. Germline values: CDR1 MNHEY, CDR2 SVGEGT. Trimming removed 5 bases from V and 7 bases from J, with 14 bases in between. CDR3 region: CASSLGKIGGYTF. The CDR3, as DNA: TGTGCCAGCAGTCTCGGGAAAATAGGTGGCTACACCTTC.

This chain joins TRBV13 and TRBJ1-2, with D perhaps TRBD1 (5 bases). V gave up 8 bases and J gave up 8 bases, with 15 bases separating them. This CDR3 has 12 residues. Germline values: CDR1 PRHDT, CDR2 FYEKMQ (reference sequence). The DNA of the CDR3 is TGTGCCAGCGGGACGGGGACGGGAGGCTACACCTTC. It yields the protein CASGTGTGGYTF. Full variable domain (rest looked up from reference TRBV13 and TRBJ1-2): AAGVIQSPRHLIKEKRETATLKCYPIPRHDTVYWYQQGPGQDPQFLISFYEKMQSDKGSIPDRFSAQQFSDYHSELNMSSLELGDSALYFCASGTGTGGYTFGSGTRLTVV.

This clone has just a few counts. The chain has TRBV6-4 and TRBJ2-1; the D gene is possibly TRBD2 (5 bases). The CDR3 is 13 amino acids. Trimming pared 3 bases from V and 9 bases from J, leaving 12 bases between. CDR1 MRHNA and CDR2 SNTAGT come from the germline V gene. The CDR3 region is CASSERVASEQFF. The CDR3 region has the DNA TGTGCCAGCAGTGAGAGGGTGGCAAGTGAGCAGTTCTTC.

This clone has only a few counts. The V gene is TRBV19, the J gene TRBJ1-1, with TRBD1 matching over 7 bases. Germline V gene sequence: CDR1 LNHDA, CDR2 SQIVND (reference sequence). The junction had 8 bases not matched to a gene; V was cut back by 9 bases and J by 1 base. The CDR3 runs to 14 residues. CDR3 coding DNA: TGTGCCAGCTCATTCCGACAGGGGAACACTGAAGCTTTCTTT. Residues: CASSFRQGNTEAFF.

This sequence joins TRBV5-1 and TRBJ2-3; unclear D gene. The germline CDR1 and CDR2 sequences are SGHRS and YFSETQ. The CDR3 loop spans 18 amino acids. V gave up 0 bases and J gave up 2 bases, with 19 bases separating them. The CDR3 here is CASSLGQGPGPITDTQYF. For the CDR3, the DNA is TGCGCCAGCAGCTTGGGACAAGGGCCGGGCCCTATCACAGATACGCAGTATTTT. Together with reference TRBV5-1 and TRBJ2-3, the CDR3 gives the full variable domain: KAGVTQTPRYLIKTRGQQVTLSCSPISGHRSVSWYQQTPGQGLQFLFEYFSETQRNKGNFPGRFSGRQFSNSRSEMNVSTLELGDSALYLCASSLGQGPGPITDTQYFGPGTRLTVL.

The J gene is TRBJ2-2, the V gene TRBV11-2; 9 bases map to TRBD2. V lost 5 bases, J lost 8 bases, and 6 bases stayed unmatched. CDR3 length equals 14 residues. Per the germline V gene, CDR1 is SGHAT and CDR2 is FQNNGV. Here the CDR3 DNA reads TGTGCCAGCAGCCGACCAAGCGGGAGGGGGGAGCTGTTTTTT. Translating it yields CASSRPSGRGELFF.